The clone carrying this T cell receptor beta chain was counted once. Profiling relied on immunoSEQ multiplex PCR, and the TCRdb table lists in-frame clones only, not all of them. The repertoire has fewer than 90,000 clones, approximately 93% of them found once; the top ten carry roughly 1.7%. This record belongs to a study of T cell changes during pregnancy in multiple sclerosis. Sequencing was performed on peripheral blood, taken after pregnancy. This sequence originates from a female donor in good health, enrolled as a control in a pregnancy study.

CDR3 loop: CATSRQGGVGYTF. The CDR3 nucleotides are TGTGCCACCTCCCGGCAGGGGGGTGTGGGCTACACCTTC. The chain links TRBV14 to TRBJ1-2; 7 bases match TRBD1. CDR3 size: 13 residues. Germline CDR1 reads SGHDN; CDR2 reads FVKESK. The trim removed 10 bases at V and 8 bases at J, leaving 13 bases unmatched.